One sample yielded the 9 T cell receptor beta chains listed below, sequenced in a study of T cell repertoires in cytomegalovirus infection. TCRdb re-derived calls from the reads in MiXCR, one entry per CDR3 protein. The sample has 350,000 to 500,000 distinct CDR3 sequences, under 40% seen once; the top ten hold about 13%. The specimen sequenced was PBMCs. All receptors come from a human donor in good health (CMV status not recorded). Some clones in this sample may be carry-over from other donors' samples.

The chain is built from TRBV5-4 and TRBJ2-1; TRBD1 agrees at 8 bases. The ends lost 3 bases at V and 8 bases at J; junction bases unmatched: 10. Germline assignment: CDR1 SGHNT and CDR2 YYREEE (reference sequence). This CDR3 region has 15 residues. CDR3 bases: TGTGCCAGCAGCTACTGGGACAGGCCCTTCGATGAGCAGTTCTTC. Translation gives CASSYWDRPFDEQFF.

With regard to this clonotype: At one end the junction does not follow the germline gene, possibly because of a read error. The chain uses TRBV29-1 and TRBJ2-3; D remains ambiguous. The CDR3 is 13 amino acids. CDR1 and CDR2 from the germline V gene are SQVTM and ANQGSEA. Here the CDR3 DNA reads TGCAGCGTTCCTGGTAGTTTTGCAGAGACGCAGTCTTTT. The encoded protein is CSVPGSFAETQSF.

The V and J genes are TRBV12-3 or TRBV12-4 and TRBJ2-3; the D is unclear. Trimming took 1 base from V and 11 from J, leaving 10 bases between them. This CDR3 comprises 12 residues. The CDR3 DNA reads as TGTGCCAGCAGTTTAGGCCTGGGTTGGCAGTATTTT. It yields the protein CASSLGLGWQYF.

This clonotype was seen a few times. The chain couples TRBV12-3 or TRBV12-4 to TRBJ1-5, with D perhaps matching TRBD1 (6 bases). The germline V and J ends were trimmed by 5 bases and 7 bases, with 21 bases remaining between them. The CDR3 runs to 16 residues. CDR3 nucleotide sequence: TGTGCCAGCAGTGTAACAGGGAGAGGCTACGTCCAGCCCCAGCATTTT. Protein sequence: CASSVTGRGYVQPQHF.

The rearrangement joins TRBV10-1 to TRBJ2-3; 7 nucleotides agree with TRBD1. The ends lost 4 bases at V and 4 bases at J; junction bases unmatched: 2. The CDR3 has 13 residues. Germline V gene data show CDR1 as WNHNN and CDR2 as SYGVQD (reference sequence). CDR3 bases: TGCGCCAGCAGTGGACAGGGAGCAGATACGCAGTATTTT. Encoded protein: CASSGQGADTQYF.

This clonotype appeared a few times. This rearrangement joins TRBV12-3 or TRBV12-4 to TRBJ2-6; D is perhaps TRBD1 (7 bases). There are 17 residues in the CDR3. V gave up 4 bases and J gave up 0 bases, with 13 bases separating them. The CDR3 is CASSSHRGGSGANVLTF. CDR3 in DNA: TGTGCCAGCAGTTCGCACAGGGGAGGCTCTGGGGCCAACGTCCTGACTTTC.

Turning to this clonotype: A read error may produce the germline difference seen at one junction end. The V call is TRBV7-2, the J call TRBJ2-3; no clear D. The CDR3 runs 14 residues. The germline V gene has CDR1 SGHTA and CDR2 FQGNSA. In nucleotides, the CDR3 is TGTGCCAGCACACAAGGTGTGGGTCCCGATACGCAGTTTTTT. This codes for CASTQGVGPDTQFF.

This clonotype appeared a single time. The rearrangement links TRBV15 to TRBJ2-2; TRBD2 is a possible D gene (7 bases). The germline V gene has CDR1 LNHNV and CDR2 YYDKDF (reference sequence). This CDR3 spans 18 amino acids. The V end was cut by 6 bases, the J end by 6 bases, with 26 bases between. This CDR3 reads CATSRRGREGGPAGELFF. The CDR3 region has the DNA TGTGCCACCAGTCGGAGAGGACGAGAGGGGGGGCCGGCCGGGGAGCTGTTTTTT.

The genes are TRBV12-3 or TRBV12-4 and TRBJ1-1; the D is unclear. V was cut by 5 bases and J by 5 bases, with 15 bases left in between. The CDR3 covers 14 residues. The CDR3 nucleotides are TGTGCCAGCAGTCCGACCTCTCGGGGAACTGAAGCTTTCTTT. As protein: CASSPTSRGTEAFF.